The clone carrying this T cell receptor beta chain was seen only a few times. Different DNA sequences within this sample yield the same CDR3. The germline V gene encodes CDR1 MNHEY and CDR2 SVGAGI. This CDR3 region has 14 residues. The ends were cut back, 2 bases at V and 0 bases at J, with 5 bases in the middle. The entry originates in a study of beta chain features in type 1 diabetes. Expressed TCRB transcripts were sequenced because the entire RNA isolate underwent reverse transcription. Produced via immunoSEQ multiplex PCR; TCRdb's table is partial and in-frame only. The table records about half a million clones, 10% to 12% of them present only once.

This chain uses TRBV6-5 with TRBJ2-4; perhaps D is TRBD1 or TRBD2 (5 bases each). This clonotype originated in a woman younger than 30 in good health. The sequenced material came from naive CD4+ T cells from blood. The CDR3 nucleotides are TGTGCCAGCAGTTACGGGGGAGCCAAAAACATTCAGTACTTC. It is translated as CASSYGGAKNIQYF.